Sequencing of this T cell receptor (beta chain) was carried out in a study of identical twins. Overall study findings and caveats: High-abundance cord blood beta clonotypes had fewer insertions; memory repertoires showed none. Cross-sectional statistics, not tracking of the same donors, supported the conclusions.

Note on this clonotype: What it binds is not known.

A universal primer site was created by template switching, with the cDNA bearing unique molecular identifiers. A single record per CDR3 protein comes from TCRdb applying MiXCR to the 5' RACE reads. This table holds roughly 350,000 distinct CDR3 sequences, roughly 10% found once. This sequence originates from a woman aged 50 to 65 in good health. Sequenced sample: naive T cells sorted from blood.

This chain's CDR3 is CSARNRASGSNTGELFF. The CDR3 nucleotides are TGCAGTGCTAGGAATCGGGCTAGCGGGAGTAACACCGGGGAGCTGTTTTTT. The chain has TRBV20-1 and TRBJ2-2, with TRBD2 identical over 10 bases. CDR1 and CDR2 (germline): DFQATT, SNEGSKA (reference sequence). The CDR3 has 17 residues. The ends lost 3 bases at V and 2 bases at J; junction bases unmatched: 9.